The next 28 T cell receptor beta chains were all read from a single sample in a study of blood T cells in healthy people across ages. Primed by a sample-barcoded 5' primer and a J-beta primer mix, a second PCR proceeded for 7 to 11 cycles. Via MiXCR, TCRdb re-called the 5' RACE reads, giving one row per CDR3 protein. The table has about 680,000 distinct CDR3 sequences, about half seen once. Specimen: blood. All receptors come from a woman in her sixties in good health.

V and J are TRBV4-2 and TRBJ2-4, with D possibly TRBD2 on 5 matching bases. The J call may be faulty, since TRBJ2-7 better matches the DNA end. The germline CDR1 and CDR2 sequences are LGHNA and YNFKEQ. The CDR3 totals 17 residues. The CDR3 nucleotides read TGTGCCAGCAGCCAAAACCCGGGGAGCGGAGTCTTCTACGAGCAGTACTTC. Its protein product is CASSQNPGSGVFYEQYF.

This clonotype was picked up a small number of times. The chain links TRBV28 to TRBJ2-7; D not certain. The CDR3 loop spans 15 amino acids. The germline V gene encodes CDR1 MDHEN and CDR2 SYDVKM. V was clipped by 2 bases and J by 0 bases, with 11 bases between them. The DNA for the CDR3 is TGTGCCAGCAGTTTAGCCCAGCGCATCTCCTACGAGCAGTACTTC. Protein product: CASSLAQRISYEQYF.

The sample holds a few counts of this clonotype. CDR3 sequence: CSAQKDSTDTQYF. The DNA for the CDR3 is TGCAGTGCTCAAAAAGATAGCACAGATACGCAGTATTTT. The genes are TRBV20-1 and TRBJ2-3; no clear D. Germline assignment: CDR1 DFQATT and CDR2 SNEGSKA (reference sequence). The ends were cut back, 5 bases at V and 0 bases at J, with 9 bases in the middle. The CDR3 spans 13 residues.

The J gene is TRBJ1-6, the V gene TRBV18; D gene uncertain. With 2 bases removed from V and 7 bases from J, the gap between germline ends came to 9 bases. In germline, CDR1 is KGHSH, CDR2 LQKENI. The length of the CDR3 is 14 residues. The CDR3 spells CASSPNAGNSPLHF. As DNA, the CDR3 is TGTGCCAGCTCACCAAACGCAGGCAATTCACCCCTCCACTTT.

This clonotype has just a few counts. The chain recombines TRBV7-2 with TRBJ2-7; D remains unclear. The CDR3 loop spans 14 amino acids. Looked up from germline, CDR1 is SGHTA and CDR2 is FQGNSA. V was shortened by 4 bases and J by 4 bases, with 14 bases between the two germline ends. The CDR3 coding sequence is TGTGCCAGCAGCTCTTTGATAGCTTTTTACGAGCAGTACTTC. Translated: CASSSLIAFYEQYF.

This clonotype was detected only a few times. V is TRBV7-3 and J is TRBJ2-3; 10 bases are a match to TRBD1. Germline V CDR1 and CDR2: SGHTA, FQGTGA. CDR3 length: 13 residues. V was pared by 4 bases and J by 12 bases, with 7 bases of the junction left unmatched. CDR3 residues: CASSYPDRGPQYF. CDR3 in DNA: TGTGCCAGCAGCTACCCCGACAGGGGGCCCCAGTATTTT.

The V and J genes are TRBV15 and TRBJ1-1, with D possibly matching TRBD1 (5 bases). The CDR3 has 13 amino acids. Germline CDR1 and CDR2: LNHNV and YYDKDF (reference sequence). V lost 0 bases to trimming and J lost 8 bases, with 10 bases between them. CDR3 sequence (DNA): TGTGCCACCAGCAGAGATCAGGGAGGGGAAGCTTTCTTT. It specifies CATSRDQGGEAFF.

Here the CDR3 DNA reads TGTGCCAGCAGTCCCCGGGACGGAGTTCAGTACTTC. Residues: CASSPRDGVQYF. V gene TRBV12-3 or TRBV12-4 combines with J gene TRBJ2-7, with D possibly being TRBD1 or TRBD2 (5 bases each). The CDR3 is made up of 12 amino acids. Trimming shortened V by 5 bases and J by 10 bases, and 15 bases separated the two germline ends.

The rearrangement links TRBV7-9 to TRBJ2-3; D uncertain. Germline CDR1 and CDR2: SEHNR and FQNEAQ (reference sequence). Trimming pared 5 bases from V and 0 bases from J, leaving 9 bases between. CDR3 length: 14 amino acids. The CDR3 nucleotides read TGTGCCAGCAGCCCCCGTCGGAGCACAGATACGCAGTATTTT. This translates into CASSPRRSTDTQYF. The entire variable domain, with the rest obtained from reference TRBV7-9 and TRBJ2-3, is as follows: DTGVSQNPRHKITKRGQNVTFRCDPISEHNRLYWYRQTLGQGPEFLTYFQNEAQLEKSRLLSDRFSAERPKGSFSTLEIQRTEQGDSAMYLCASSPRRSTDTQYFGPGTRLTVL.

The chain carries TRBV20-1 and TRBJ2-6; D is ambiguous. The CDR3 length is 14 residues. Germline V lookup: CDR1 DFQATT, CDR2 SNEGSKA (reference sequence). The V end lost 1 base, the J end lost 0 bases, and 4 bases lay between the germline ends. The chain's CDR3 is CSARGLSGANVLTF. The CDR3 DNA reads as TGCAGTGCTAGAGGCCTCTCTGGGGCCAACGTCCTGACTTTC.

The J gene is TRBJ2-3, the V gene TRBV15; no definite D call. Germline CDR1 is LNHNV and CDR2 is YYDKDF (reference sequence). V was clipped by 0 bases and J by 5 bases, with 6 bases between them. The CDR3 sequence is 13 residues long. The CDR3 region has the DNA TGTGCCACCAGCAGAGATAGAAGAGATACGCAGTATTTT. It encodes CATSRDRRDTQYF. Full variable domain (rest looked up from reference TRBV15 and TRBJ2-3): DAMVIQNPRYQVTQFGKPVTLSCSQTLNHNVMYWYQQKSSQAPKLLFHYYDKDFNNEADTPDNFQSRRPNTSFCFLDIRSPGLGDTAMYLCATSRDRRDTQYFGPGTRLTVL.

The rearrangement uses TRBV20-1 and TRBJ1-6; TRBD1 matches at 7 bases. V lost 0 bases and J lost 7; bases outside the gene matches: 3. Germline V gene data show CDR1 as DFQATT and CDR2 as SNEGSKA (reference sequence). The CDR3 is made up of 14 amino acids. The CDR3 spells CSAREGGKNSPLHF. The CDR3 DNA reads TGCAGTGCTAGAGAAGGGGGCAAGAATTCACCCCTCCACTTT.

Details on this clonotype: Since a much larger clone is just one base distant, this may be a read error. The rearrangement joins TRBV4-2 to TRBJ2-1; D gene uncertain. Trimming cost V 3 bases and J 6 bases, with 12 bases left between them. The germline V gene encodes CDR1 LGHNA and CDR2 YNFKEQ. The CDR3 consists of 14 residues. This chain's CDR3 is CASSHGKSGNEQFF. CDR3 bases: TGTGCCAGCAGCCATGGGAAGTCGGGCAATGAGCAGTTCTTC.

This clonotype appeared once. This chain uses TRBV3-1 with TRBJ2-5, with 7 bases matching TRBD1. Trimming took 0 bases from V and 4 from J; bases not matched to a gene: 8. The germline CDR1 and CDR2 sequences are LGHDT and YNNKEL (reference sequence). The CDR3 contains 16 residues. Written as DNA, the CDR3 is TGTGCCAGCAGCCAAGATTGGGACAGTCGGGGAGAGACCCAGTACTTC. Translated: CASSQDWDSRGETQYF.

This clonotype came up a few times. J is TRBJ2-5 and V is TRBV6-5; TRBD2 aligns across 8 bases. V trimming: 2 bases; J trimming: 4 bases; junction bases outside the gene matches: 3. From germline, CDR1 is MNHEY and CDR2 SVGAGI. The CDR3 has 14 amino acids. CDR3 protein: CASSYTGGPETQYF. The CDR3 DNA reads TGTGCCAGCAGTTACACGGGAGGGCCAGAGACCCAGTACTTC.

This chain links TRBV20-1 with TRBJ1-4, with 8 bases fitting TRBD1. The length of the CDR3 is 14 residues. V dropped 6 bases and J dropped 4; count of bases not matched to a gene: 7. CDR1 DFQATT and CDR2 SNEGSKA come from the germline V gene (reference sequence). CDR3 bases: TGCAGTGCCAGGCCGGGACAGGTTAATGAAAAACTGTTTTTT. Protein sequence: CSARPGQVNEKLFF.

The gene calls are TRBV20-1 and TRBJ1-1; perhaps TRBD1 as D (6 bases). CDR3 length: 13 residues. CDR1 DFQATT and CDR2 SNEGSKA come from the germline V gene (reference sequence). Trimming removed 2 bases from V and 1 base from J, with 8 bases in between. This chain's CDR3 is CSARRQANTEAFF. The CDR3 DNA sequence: TGCAGTGCTAGAAGACAGGCGAACACTGAAGCTTTCTTT.

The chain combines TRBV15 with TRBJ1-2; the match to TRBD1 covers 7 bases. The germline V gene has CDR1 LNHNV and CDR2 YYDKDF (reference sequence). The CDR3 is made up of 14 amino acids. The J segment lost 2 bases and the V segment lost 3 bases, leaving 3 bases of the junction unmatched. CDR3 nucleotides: TGTGCCACCAGCAGGACAGGGATAAACTATGGCTACACCTTC. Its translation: CATSRTGINYGYTF. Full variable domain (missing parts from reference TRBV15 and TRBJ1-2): DAMVIQNPRYQVTQFGKPVTLSCSQTLNHNVMYWYQQKSSQAPKLLFHYYDKDFNNEADTPDNFQSRRPNTSFCFLDIRSPGLGDTAMYLCATSRTGINYGYTFGSGTRLTVV.

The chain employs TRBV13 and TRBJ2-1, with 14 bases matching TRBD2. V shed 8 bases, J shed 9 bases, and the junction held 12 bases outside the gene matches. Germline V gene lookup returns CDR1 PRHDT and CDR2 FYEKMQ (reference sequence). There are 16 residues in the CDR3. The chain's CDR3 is CASGPWTSGRNGEQFF. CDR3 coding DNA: TGTGCCAGCGGCCCTTGGACTAGCGGGAGGAATGGTGAGCAGTTCTTC.

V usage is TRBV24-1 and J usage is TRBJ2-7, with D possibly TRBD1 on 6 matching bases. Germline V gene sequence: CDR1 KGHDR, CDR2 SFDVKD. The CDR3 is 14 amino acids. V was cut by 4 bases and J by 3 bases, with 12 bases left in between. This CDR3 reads CATSDSGHHYEQYF. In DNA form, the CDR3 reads TGTGCCACCAGTGACTCGGGACACCACTACGAGCAGTACTTC.

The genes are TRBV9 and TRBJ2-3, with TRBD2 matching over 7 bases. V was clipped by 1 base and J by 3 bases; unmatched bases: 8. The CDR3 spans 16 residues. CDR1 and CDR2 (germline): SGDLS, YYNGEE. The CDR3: CASSVLSGEGTDTQYF. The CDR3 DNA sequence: TGTGCCAGCAGCGTACTGAGCGGGGAAGGAACAGATACGCAGTATTTT.

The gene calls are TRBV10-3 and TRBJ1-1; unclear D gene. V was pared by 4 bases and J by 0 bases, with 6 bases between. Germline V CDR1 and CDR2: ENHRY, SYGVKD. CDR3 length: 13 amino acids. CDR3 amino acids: CAISGTMNTEAFF. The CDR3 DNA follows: TGTGCCATCAGTGGGACCATGAACACTGAAGCTTTCTTT.

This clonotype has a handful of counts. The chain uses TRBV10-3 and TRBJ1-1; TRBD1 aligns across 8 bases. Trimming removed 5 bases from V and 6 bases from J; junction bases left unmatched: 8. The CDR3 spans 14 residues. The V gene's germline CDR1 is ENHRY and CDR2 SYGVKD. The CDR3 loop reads CAISLPGQAAEAFF. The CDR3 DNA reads TGTGCCATCAGTTTACCGGGACAGGCCGCTGAAGCTTTCTTT.

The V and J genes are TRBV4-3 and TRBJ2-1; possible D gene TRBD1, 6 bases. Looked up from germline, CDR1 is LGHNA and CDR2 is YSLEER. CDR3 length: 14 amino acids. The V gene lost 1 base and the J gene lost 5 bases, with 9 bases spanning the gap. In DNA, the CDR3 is TGCGCCAGCAGCCAAGCGGACAGAAACAATGAGCAGTTCTTC. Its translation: CASSQADRNNEQFF.

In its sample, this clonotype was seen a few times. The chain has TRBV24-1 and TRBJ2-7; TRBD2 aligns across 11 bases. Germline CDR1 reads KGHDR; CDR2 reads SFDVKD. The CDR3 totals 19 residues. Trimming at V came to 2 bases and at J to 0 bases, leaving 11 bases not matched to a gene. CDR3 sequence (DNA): TGTGCCACCAGTGATTCCTCCGGGACTAGCGGAGGGAGCTCCTACGAGCAGTACTTC. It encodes CATSDSSGTSGGSSYEQYF.

In DNA form, the CDR3 reads TGTGCCAGCAGCTTAAGGAGCGGGAGGTCGCCCTACGAGCAGTACTTC. Translating gives CASSLRSGRSPYEQYF. J is TRBJ2-7 and V is TRBV7-2; 9 bases match TRBD2. Trimming cost V 2 bases and J 2 bases; bases outside gene matches: 7. The length of the CDR3 is 16 residues. CDR1 SGHTA and CDR2 FQGNSA come from the germline V gene.

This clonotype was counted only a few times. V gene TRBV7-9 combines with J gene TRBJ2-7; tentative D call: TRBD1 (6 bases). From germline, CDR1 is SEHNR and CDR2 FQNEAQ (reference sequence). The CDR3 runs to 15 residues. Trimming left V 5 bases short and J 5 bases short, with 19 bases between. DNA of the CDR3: TGTGCCAGCAGCGCGGCTGGGCAGGGGTCCCACGAGCAGTACTTC. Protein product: CASSAAGQGSHEQYF. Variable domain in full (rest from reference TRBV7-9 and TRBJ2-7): DTGVSQNPRHKITKRGQNVTFRCDPISEHNRLYWYRQTLGQGPEFLTYFQNEAQLEKSRLLSDRFSAERPKGSFSTLEIQRTEQGDSAMYLCASSAAGQGSHEQYFGPGTRLTVT.

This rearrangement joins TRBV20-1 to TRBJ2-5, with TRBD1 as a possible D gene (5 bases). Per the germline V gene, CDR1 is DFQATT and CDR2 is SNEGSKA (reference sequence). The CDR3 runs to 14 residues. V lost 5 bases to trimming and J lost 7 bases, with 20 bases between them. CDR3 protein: CSARPTSGKGTQYF. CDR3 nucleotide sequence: TGCAGTGCTCGACCCACTTCAGGGAAGGGGACCCAGTACTTC.